A single sample gave rise to the 11 T cell receptor beta chains below, sequenced in a study of blood T cell repertoires in COVID-19. The assay was immunoSEQ multiplex PCR, and TCRdb's table has in-frame clones only and misses some. Among more than 250,000 clones listed, approximately 90% were seen once. Specimen: peripheral blood. Receptors originate from a young man with active or convalescent COVID-19.

The chain employs TRBV3-1 (or the pseudogene TRBV3-2) and TRBJ1-4; a possible D gene is TRBD1 (6 bases). V lost 4 bases, J lost 4 bases, and 7 bases lay in between. Germline loops: CDR1 LGHDT, CDR2 YNNKEL (reference sequence). This CDR3 comprises 13 residues. CDR3 protein: CASSRRGNEKLFF. Written as DNA, the CDR3 is TGTGCCAGCAGCCGCAGGGGTAATGAAAAACTGTTTTTT.

This clone has just a few counts. The chain joins TRBV28 to TRBJ1-2; D is undetermined. CDR1 and CDR2 (germline): MDHEN, SYDVKM. There are 13 residues in the CDR3. The germline V and J ends were trimmed by 3 bases and 9 bases, with 14 bases remaining between them. The CDR3: CASSFQSGSSYTF. The CDR3 coding sequence is TGTGCCAGCAGTTTTCAGTCCGGGAGTAGCTACACCTTC.

The chain uses TRBV9 and TRBJ2-5; possible D gene TRBD1, 6 bases. Per germline, CDR1 SGDLS and CDR2 YYNGEE. The CDR3 runs 14 residues. V lost 4 bases to trimming and J lost 7 bases, with 17 bases between them. CDR3 DNA sequence: TGTGCCAGCAGCCAGGACAGCTCAATTGGGACCCAGTACTTC. Residues: CASSQDSSIGTQYF. The complete variable domain, with remaining parts taken from reference TRBV9 and TRBJ2-5, reads DSGVTQTPKHLITATGQRVTLRCSPRSGDLSVYWYQQSLDQGLQFLIQYYNGEERAKGNILERFSAQQFPDLHSELNLSSLELGDSALYFCASSQDSSIGTQYFGPGTRLLVL.

The CDR3 DNA follows: TGTGCCAGCAGCGAGGCCGGGGGAAATCAAGTGAACACTGAAGCTTTCTTT. This encodes CASSEAGGNQVNTEAFF. This chain links TRBV2 with TRBJ1-1, with a possible D match to TRBD1 (5 bases). CDR1 is SNHLY, CDR2 FYNNEI, per germline. This CDR3 comprises 17 residues. Trimming took off 6 bases at V and 0 bases at J, with 20 bases between the two ends.

The chain links TRBV5-6 to TRBJ1-4, with 7 positions matching TRBD1. Germline-derived CDR1 and CDR2 are SGHDT and YYEEEE. With V trimmed by 0 bases and J by 8 bases, 4 bases remained unmatched. The length of the CDR3 is 14 residues. The CDR3 sequence is CASSLEGAGEKLFF. The CDR3 DNA reads as TGTGCCAGCAGCTTGGAGGGGGCAGGCGAAAAACTGTTTTTT.

This clone was seen a handful of times. The rearrangement joins TRBV5-4 to TRBJ2-7; D remains ambiguous. The CDR3 extends over 14 amino acids. Looked up from germline, CDR1 is SGHNT and CDR2 is YYREEE (reference sequence). The V and J ends lost 2 bases and 2 bases respectively, with 11 bases between them. The CDR3, as DNA: TGTGCCAGCAGCTTCGGAGTCGGAGCCTACGAGCAGTACTTC. Residues: CASSFGVGAYEQYF.

The chain couples TRBV4-1 to TRBJ2-7; D is possibly TRBD1 (6 bases). CDR3 size: 15 residues. CDR1 is MGHRA, CDR2 YSYEKL, per germline. Deletions cut 1 base from V and 2 bases from J, with 12 bases between. The CDR3 loop is CASSQADRIPYEQYF. DNA for the CDR3: TGCGCCAGCAGCCAAGCGGACAGAATCCCCTACGAGCAGTACTTC.

V is TRBV16 and J is TRBJ1-1; D perhaps matches TRBD1 (5 bases). The CDR3 covers 16 residues. Deletions cut 4 bases from V and 0 bases from J, with 15 bases between. Germline CDR1 and CDR2: KGHSY and FQNENV. The CDR3 loop is CASSLILGPVNTEAFF. The CDR3 coding sequence is TGTGCCAGCAGCCTTATCTTGGGGCCGGTGAACACTGAAGCTTTCTTT. Complete variable domain (other parts from reference TRBV16 and TRBJ1-1): GEEVAQTPKHLVRGEGQKAKLYCAPIKGHSYVFWYQQVLKNEFKFLISFQNENVFDETGMPKERFSAKCLPNSPCSLEIQATKLEDSAVYFCASSLILGPVNTEAFFGQGTRLTVV.

The chain uses TRBV27 and TRBJ2-2; tentatively, D is TRBD2 (5 bases). Germline lookup yields CDR1 MNHEY and CDR2 SMNVEV (reference sequence). The V gene lost 3 bases and the J gene lost 5 bases, with 13 bases spanning the gap. The CDR3 runs 15 residues. As DNA, the CDR3 is TGTGCCAGCAGTTTCGGACCCCCGGGGACCGGGGAGCTGTTTTTT. Its protein is CASSFGPPGTGELFF.

As DNA, the CDR3 is TGCGCCAGCAGACGAGTGCGGGCCTCGGAGACGAACACTGAAGCTTTCTTT. It specifies CASRRVRASETNTEAFF. The chain uses TRBV5-1 and TRBJ1-1; D unresolved. Trimming took off 5 bases at V and 1 base at J, with 21 bases between the two ends. Germline CDR1 SGHRS, CDR2 YFSETQ. This CDR3 region has 17 residues. Variable domain in full (rest from reference TRBV5-1 and TRBJ1-1): KAGVTQTPRYLIKTRGQQVTLSCSPISGHRSVSWYQQTPGQGLQFLFEYFSETQRNKGNFPGRFSGRQFSNSRSEMNVSTLELGDSALYLCASRRVRASETNTEAFFGQGTRLTVV.

The chain is built from TRBV2 and TRBJ2-3; perhaps TRBD2 as D (7 bases). Trimming shortened V by 5 bases and J by 9 bases, and 21 bases separated the two germline ends. Germline values: CDR1 SNHLY, CDR2 FYNNEI. This CDR3 has 15 amino acids. The CDR3 DNA follows: TGTGCCAGCAGTCGCGAGCGGGGTAGGCAGGGGACGCAGTATTTT. It encodes CASSRERGRQGTQYF. Together with reference TRBV2 and TRBJ2-3, the CDR3 gives the full variable domain: EPEVTQTPSHQVTQMGQEVILRCVPISNHLYFYWYRQILGQKVEFLVSFYNNEISEKSEIFDDQFSVERPDGSNFTLKIRSTKLEDSAMYFCASSRERGRQGTQYFGPGTRLTVL.